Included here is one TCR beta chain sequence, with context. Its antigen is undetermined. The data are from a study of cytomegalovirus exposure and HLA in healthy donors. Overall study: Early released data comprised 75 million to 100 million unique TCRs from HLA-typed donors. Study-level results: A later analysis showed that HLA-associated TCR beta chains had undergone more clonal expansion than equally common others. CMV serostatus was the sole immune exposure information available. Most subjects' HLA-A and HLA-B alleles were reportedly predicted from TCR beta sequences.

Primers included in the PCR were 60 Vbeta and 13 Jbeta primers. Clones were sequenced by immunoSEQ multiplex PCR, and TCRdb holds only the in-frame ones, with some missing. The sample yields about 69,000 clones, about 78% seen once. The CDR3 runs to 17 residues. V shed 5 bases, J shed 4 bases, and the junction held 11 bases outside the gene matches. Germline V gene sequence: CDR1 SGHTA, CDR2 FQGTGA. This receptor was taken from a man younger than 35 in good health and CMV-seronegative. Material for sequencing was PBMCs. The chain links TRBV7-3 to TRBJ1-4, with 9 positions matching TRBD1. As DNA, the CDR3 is TGTGCCAGCAGCCCCGGGAAGACGGGACAGGGTAATGAAAAACTGTTTTTT. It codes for CASSPGKTGQGNEKLFF.